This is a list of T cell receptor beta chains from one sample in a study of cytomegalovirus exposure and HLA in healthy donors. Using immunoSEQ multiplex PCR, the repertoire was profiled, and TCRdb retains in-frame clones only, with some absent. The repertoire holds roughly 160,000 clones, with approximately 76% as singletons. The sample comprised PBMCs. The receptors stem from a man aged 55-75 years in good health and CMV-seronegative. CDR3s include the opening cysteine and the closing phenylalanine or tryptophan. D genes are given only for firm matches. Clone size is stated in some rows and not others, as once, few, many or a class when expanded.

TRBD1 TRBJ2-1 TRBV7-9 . CSSSVVTGPSYNEQFF TGTTCCAGCAGCGTCGTGACAGGGCCATCCTACAATGAGCAGTTCTTC
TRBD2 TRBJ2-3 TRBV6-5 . CASSYSSSGRGDTQYF TGTGCCAGCAGTTACTCGTCTAGCGGAAGGGGAGATACGCAGTATTTT
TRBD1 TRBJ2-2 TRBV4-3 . CASSQGSTGGGLSGELFF TGCGCCAGCAGCCAAGGGAGTACAGGGGGCGGTCTTTCCGGGGAGCTGTTTTTT
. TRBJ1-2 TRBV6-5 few CAAGRQSSYGYTF TGTGCCGCGGGCCGACAAAGTAGCTATGGCTACACCTTC
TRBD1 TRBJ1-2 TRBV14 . CASSRDRGNYGYTF TGTGCCAGCAGCCGGGACAGGGGGAACTATGGCTACACCTTC
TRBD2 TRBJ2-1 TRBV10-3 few CAISKLIAGLYNEQFF TGTGCCATCAGTAAACTTATAGCGGGGCTCTACAATGAGCAGTTCTTC
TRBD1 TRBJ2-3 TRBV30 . CAWSKGAGRDTQYF TGTGCCTGGAGTAAGGGGGCAGGACGTGATACGCAGTATTTT
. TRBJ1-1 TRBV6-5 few CASSYRRTANTEAFF TGTGCCAGCAGTTACCGCAGGACAGCCAACACTGAAGCTTTCTTT
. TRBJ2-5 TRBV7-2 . CASSLSFQETQYF TGTGCCAGCAGCTTATCGTTCCAAGAGACCCAGTACTTC
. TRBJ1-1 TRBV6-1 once CASSATVLRTEAFF TGTGCCAGCAGTGCTACGGTACTACGCACTGAAGCTTTCTTT
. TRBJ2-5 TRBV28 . CASSLGSRSGSDF TGTGCCAGCAGTTTGGGGAGTCGTAGTGGGTCGGACTTC
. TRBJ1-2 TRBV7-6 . CASSSSVVNYGYTF TGTGCCAGCAGCTCTAGCGTAGTCAACTATGGCTACACCTTC
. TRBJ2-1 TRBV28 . CASSLGQGFDNEQFF TGTGCCAGCAGTTTAGGGCAGGGTTTCGACAATGAGCAGTTCTTC
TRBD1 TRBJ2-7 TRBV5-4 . CASSWGQGSYEQYF TGTGCCAGCAGCTGGGGACAGGGATCCTACGAGCAGTACTTC
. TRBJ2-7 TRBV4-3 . CASSQGEIGEHEQYF TGCGCCAGCAGCCAAGGTGAAATCGGGGAGCACGAGCAGTACTTC
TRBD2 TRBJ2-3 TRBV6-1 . CASSEQTSGGRYTDTQYF TGTGCCAGCAGTGAACAGACTAGCGGGGGGCGGTATACAGATACGCAGTATTTT
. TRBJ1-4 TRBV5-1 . CASSTGRPNEKLFF TGCGCCAGCAGTACAGGACGGCCAAATGAAAAACTGTTTTTT
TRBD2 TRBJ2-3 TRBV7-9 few CSSSLGLAGARNTDTQYF TGTTCCAGCAGCTTAGGACTAGCGGGGGCCCGGAACACAGATACGCAGTATTTT
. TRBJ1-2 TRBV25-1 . CASREAGGYGYTF TGTGCCAGCAGAGAGGCTGGAGGCTATGGCTACACCTTC
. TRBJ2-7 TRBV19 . CASSITGHLGEQYF TGTGCCAGTAGTATAACGGGACACCTTGGGGAGCAGTACTTC
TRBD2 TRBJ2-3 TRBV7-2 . CASSSSLAGFSDTQYF TGTGCCAGCAGCTCAAGTCTAGCGGGGTTCTCGGATACGCAGTATTTT
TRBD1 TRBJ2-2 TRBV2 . CATYKDRANGELFF TGTGCCACCTATAAGGACAGGGCTAACGGGGAGCTGTTTTTT
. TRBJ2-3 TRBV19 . CASSTGTGTRTDTQYF TGTGCCAGTAGTACTGGGACTGGGACCCGCACAGATACGCAGTATTTT